These T cell receptor beta chains were read from a single sample in a study of siplizumab effects on memory and regulatory T cells. TCRdb's copy holds only in-frame clones and misses some; the assay was immunoSEQ multiplex PCR. Seen here are about 100,000 clones, about nine tenths observed once, and the top ten hold roughly 0.16%. The specimen was CD4+ T cells sorted from blood. The receptors originated from a human donor in good health. Each CDR3 is given without its conserved first and last residue. A D gene is named only where the DNA matches it firmly.

j_call | v_call | d_call | cdr3_aa
TRBJ2-3 | TRBV6-1 | - | ASSTPGEGDTQY
TRBJ2-3 | TRBV7-3 | TRBD1 | ASSWTGGTDTQY
TRBJ2-7 | TRBV7-2 | - | ASSWTHSDKQY
TRBJ1-3 | TRBV5-1 | - | ASSLASSGNTIY
TRBJ1-4 | TRBV14 | TRBD1 | ASSSWTGFSEKLF
TRBJ2-1 | TRBV19 | TRBD1 | ASSGRQGPSYNEQF
TRBJ1-5 | TRBV6-5 | - | ASSYPGGNQPQH
TRBJ2-5 | TRBV19 | - | ASSTQGRQETQY
TRBJ2-7 | TRBV6-1 | TRBD2 | ASSGTSGWVEQY
TRBJ2-7 | TRBV19 | - | ASPLRGITYEQY
TRBJ2-5 | TRBV7-7 | - | ASSLDVTGTQY
TRBJ1-1 | TRBV6-5 | - | ASSYARSGNTEAF
TRBJ1-1 | TRBV11-2 | TRBD1 | ASSLDAGQGRDTEAF
TRBJ1-1 | TRBV11-2 | TRBD1 | ASSPLDRAGNTEAF
TRBJ1-5 | TRBV4-3 | - | ASSQDGSNQPQH
TRBJ1-2 | TRBV25-1 | - | ASRVANYGYT
TRBJ2-1 | TRBV5-1 | TRBD2 | ASSFGLAGGLDNEQF
TRBJ2-1 | TRBV11-2 | - | ASSLRNEQF
TRBJ2-7 | TRBV5-6 | - | ASSFRDTSSYEQY
TRBJ2-7 | TRBV2 | TRBD1 | ASTGTGFAYEQY
TRBJ2-5 | TRBV7-9 | - | ASSDRGLQETQY
TRBJ2-1 | TRBV11-1 | - | ASSRTSEQF
TRBJ2-3 | TRBV9 | - | ASSQTGSTDTQY
TRBJ1-2 | TRBV15 | TRBD1 | ATSRVDRDYGYT
TRBJ1-2 | TRBV5-4 | - | ASRPTGLYGYT
TRBJ2-3 | TRBV4-1 | TRBD2 | ASSQEYGLAVTDTQY
TRBJ2-6 | TRBV4-1 | - | ASSQRYGIDGANVLT